This is a list of T cell receptor beta chains from one sample in a study of EBV T-cell therapy then PD-1 blockade in nasopharyngeal carcinoma. The antigens these receptors bind are not known. Produced via immunoSEQ multiplex PCR; TCRdb's table is partial and in-frame only. The sample lists over 20,000 clones, about 80% seen once, with more than 25% in the top ten. The sample here was CD8+ T cells from blood, taken between days 200 and 300 from a patient whose treatment included autologous EBV-specific T cells and nivolumab. These TCRs come from a man in his forties with nasopharyngeal carcinoma. Both conserved end residues are part of each CDR3. D genes are given only for firm matches. Where a row states a size, it is once, few, many or the class of an expanded clone; other rows omit it.

CDR3,DNA,J,V,size,D
CASSLTGDEGEKLFF,TGTGCCAGCAGCTTGACAGGGGACGAAGGTGAAAAACTGTTTTTT,TRBJ1-4,TRBV6-5,-,TRBD1
CASSQRTGGDQPQHF,TGCGCCAGCAGCCAACGGACAGGGGGCGATCAGCCCCAGCATTTT,TRBJ1-5,TRBV4-1,few,TRBD1
CASSFDAGPGELFF,TGCGCCAGCAGCTTCGATGCGGGCCCCGGGGAGCTGTTTTTT,TRBJ2-2,TRBV5-1,-,-
CASCSGASYEQYF,TGTGCCAGCTGTTCGGGGGCGTCTTACGAGCAGTACTTC,TRBJ2-7,TRBV6-5,-,-
CASSESGTSGETQYF,TGTGCCAGCAGTGAGTCCGGGACTAGCGGAGAGACCCAGTACTTC,TRBJ2-5,TRBV2,once,TRBD2
CASSLGQGGGYTF,TGTGCCAGCTCACTGGGACAGGGTGGCGGCTACACCTTC,TRBJ1-2,TRBV18,-,TRBD1
CARSLSRAGDQPQHF,TGTGCCAGAAGCTTGAGCCGGGCCGGAGACCAGCCCCAGCATTTT,TRBJ1-5,TRBV5-3,-,-
CASRQGGQETQYF,TGTGCCAGCAGGCAGGGGGGCCAAGAGACCCAGTACTTC,TRBJ2-5,TRBV5-4,-,-
CASSLVETYEQYF,TGTGCCAGCAGCTTGGTAGAGACCTACGAGCAGTACTTC,TRBJ2-7,TRBV5-4,-,-
CASSYGQSTEAFF,TGTGCCAGCAGTTACGGACAGTCCACTGAAGCTTTCTTT,TRBJ1-1,TRBV6-2/TRBV6-3,-,-
CASSRKHEAFF,TGTGCCAGTTCTCGGAAGCATGAAGCTTTCTTT,TRBJ1-1,TRBV19,-,-
CASSDYSTSEQFF,TGTGCCAGCAGTGATTACAGTACTTCTGAGCAGTTCTTC,TRBJ2-1,TRBV6-4,-,-
CASSLEIRGWDTQYF,TGTGCCAGCAGCTTAGAGATCCGCGGTTGGGATACGCAGTATTTT,TRBJ2-3,TRBV7-2,once,-